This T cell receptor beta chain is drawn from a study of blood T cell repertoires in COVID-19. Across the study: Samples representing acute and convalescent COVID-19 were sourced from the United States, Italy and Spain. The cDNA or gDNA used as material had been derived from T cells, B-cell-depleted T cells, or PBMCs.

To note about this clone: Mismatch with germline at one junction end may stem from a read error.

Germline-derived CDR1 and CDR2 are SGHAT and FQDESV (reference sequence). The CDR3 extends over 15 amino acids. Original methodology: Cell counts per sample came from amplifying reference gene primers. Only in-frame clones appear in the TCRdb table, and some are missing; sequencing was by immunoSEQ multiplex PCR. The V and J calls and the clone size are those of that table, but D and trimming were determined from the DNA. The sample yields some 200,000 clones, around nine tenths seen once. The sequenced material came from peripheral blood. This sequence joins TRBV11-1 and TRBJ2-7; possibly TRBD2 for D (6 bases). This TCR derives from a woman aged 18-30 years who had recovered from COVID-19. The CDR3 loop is CASSPTGDRRLSRDF. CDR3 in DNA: TGTGCCAGCAGCCCCACGGGGGATCGCAGGTTAAGTCGAGACTTC.